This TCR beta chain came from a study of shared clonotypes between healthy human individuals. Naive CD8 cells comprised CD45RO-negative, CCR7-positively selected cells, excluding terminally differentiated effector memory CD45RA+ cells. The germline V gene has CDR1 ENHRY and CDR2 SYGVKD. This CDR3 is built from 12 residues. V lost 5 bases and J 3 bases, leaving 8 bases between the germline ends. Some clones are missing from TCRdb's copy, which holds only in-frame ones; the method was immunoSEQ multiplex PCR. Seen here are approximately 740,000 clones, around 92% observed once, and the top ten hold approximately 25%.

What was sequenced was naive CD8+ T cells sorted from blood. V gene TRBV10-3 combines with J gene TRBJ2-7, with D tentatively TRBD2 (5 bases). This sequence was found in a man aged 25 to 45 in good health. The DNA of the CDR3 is TGTGCCATCAGTCCCGGGGACTACGAGCAGTACTTC. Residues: CAISPGDYEQYF.